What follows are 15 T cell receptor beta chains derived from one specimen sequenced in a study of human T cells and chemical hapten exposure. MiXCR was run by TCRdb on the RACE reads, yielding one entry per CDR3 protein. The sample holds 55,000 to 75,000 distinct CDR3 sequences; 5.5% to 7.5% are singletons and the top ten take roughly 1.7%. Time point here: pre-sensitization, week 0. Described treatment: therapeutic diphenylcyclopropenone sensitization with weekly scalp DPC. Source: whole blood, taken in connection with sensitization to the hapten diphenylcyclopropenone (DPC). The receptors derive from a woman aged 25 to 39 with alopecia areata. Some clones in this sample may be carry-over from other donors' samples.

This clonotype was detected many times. The DNA of the CDR3 is TGTGCCAGCAGATGGGGGACAGGTGGGTTTGAAGCTTTCTTT. Translation: CASRWGTGGFEAFF. This chain connects TRBV12-3 or TRBV12-4 to TRBJ1-1, with TRBD1 matching 8 bases. The CDR3 runs to 14 residues. Unmatched junction bases numbered 10, after V lost 6 bases and J lost 7 bases.

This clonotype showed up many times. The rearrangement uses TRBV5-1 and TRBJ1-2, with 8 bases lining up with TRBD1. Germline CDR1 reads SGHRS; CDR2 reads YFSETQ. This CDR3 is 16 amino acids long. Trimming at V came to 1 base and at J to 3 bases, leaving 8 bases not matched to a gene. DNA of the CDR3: TGCGCCAGCAGCTTGTCCTCCAGGGGGCGCGACTATGGCTACACCTTC. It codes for CASSLSSRGRDYGYTF.

The CDR3 loop reads CASSTSRDGELFF. Here the CDR3 DNA reads TGTGCCAGCAGCACGTCTAGGGACGGGGAGCTGTTTTTT. The genes are TRBV7-3 and TRBJ2-2, with D hard to call. The ends were cut back, 5 bases at V and 7 bases at J, with 11 bases in the middle. The CDR3 sequence is 13 residues long. Germline CDR1 and CDR2: SGHTA and FQGTGA.

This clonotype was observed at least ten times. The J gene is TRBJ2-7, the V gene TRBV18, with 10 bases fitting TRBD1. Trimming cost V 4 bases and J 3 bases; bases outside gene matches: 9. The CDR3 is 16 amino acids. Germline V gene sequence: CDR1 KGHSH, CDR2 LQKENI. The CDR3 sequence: CASSLMDRGYGYEQYF. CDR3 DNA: TGTGCCAGCTCACTCATGGACAGGGGGTACGGCTACGAGCAGTACTTC.

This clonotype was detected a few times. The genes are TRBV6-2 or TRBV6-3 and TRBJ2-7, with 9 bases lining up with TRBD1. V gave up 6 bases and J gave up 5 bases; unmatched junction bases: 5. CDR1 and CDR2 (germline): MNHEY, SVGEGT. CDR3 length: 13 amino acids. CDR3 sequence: CASRTDRGNEQYF. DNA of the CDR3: TGTGCCAGCAGAACGGACAGGGGCAACGAGCAGTACTTC.

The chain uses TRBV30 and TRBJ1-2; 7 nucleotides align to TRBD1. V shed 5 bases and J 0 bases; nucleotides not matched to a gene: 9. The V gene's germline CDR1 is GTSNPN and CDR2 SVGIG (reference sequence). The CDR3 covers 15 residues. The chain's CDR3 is CAWDNRGLANYGYTF. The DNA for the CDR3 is TGTGCCTGGGACAACAGGGGATTAGCTAACTATGGCTACACCTTC.

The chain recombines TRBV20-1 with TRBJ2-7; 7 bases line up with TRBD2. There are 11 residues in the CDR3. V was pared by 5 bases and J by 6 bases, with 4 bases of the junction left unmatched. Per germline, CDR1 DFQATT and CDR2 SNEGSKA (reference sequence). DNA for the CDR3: TGCAGTGCTTGGGGCGGGGGCGAGCAGTACTTC. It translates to CSAWGGGEQYF.

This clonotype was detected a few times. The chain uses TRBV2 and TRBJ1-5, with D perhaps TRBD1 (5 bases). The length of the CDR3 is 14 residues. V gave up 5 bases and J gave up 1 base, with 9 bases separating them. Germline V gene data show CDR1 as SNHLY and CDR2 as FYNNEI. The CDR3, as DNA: TGTGCCAGCAGTAAGAGACAGAGCAATCAGCCCCAGCATTTT. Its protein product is CASSKRQSNQPQHF.

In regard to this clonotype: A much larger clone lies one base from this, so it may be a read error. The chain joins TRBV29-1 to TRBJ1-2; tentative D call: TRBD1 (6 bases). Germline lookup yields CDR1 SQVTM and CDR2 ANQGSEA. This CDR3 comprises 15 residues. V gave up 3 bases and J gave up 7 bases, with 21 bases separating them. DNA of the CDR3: TGCAGCGTTGATGCTCGGGGGGCTAGGGTGTCTGGCTACACCTTC. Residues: CSVDARGARVSGYTF. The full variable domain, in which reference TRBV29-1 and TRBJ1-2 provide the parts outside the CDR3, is SAVISQKPSRDICQRGTSLTIQCQVDSQVTMMFWYRQQPGQSLTLIATANQGSEATYESGFVIDKFPISRPNLTFSTLTVSNMSPEDSSIYLCSVDARGARVSGYTFGSGTRLTVV.

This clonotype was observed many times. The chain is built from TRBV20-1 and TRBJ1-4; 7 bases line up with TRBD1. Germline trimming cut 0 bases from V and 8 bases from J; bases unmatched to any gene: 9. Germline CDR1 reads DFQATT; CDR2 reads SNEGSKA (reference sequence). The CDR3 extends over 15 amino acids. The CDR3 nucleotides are TGCAGTGCTAGAGATAGTCGACAGGGATCCGAAAAACTGTTTTTT. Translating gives CSARDSRQGSEKLFF.

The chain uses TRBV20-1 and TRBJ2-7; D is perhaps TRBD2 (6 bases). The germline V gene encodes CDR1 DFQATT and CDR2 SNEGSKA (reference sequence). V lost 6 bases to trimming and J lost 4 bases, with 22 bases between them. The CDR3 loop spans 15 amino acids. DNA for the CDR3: TGCAGTGCACCCTCCTTTCGGGGGAGGAGGTACGAGCAGTACTTC. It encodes CSAPSFRGRRYEQYF.

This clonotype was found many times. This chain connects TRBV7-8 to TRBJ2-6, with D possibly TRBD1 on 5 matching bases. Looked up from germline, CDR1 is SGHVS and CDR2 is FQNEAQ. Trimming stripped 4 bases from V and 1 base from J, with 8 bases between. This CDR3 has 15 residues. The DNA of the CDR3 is TGTGCCAGCAGCTCGTCAGGGTCTGGGGCCAACGTCCTGACTTTC. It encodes CASSSSGSGANVLTF. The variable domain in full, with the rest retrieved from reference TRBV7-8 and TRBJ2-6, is GAGVSQSPRYKVAKRGQDVALRCDPISGHVSLFWYQQALGQGPEFLTYFQNEAQLDKSGLPSDRFFAERPEGSVSTLKIQRTQQEDSAVYLCASSSSGSGANVLTFGAGSRLTVL.

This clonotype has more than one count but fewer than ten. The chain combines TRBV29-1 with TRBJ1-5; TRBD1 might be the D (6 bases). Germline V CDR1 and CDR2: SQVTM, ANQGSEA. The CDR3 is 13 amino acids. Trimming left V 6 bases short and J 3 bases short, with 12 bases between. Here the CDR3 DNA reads TGCAGCGTGAAGGACAGCCTCAATCAGCCCCAGCATTTT. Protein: CSVKDSLNQPQHF.

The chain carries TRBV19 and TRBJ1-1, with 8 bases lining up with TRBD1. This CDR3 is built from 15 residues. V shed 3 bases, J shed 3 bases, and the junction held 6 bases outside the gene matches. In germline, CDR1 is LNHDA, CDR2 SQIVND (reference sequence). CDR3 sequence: CASSISRGLYTEAFF. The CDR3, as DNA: TGTGCCAGTAGTATCTCCAGGGGGCTGTACACTGAAGCTTTCTTT.

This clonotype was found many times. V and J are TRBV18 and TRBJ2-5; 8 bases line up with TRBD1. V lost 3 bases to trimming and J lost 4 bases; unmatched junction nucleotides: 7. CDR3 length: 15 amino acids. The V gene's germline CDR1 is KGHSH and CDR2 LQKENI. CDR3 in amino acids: CASSPNQGARETQYF. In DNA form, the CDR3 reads TGTGCCAGCTCACCGAACCAGGGGGCGCGAGAGACCCAGTACTTC.